Presented here are 8 T cell receptor beta chains from one specimen sequenced in a study of shared clonotypes between healthy human individuals. The method was immunoSEQ multiplex PCR; TCRdb's version includes in-frame clones alone and lacks a portion of them. The table records around 480,000 clones, approximately 79% of them present only once. Sequencing was performed on PBMCs. All receptors derive from a woman aged 40 to 50 in good health. Some clones in this sample may be carry-over from other donors' samples.

The chain combines TRBV6-1 with TRBJ2-1, with 10 bases fitting TRBD2. V trimming: 0 bases; J trimming: 6 bases; junction bases outside the gene matches: 5. Per germline, CDR1 MNHNS and CDR2 SASEGT. The CDR3 is 16 residues long. CDR3 in DNA: TGTGCCAGCAGTGAAGCGCGCCTAGCGGGAGCCAATGAGCAGTTCTTC. Its protein is CASSEARLAGANEQFF.

The CDR3 DNA reads TGTGCCAGCAGCTTAGTCGTCTCGGAGACAACCTACAATGAGCAGTTCTTC. This translates into CASSLVVSETTYNEQFF. The V and J genes are TRBV7-6 and TRBJ2-1; D unresolved. Per germline, CDR1 SGHVS and CDR2 FNYEAQ. The CDR3 runs to 17 residues. Deletions cut 1 base from V and 2 bases from J, with 15 bases between.

The chain carries TRBV7-9 and TRBJ2-3, with 12 bases matching TRBD1. Unmatched junction bases numbered 3, after V lost 3 bases and J lost 5 bases. Per the germline V gene, CDR1 is SEHNR and CDR2 is FQNEAQ (reference sequence). The CDR3 has 15 amino acids. CDR3 DNA sequence: TGTGCCAGCAGCTTGGGACAGGGGGCCGGAGATACGCAGTATTTT. It codes for CASSLGQGAGDTQYF.

For this clone: One base away lies a much larger clone, so this may be a sequencing read error. This sequence joins TRBV5-4 and TRBJ2-7, with D uncertain. Between the trimmed V and J ends, which lost 4 bases and 2 bases, there was a span of 10 bases. The germline V gene encodes CDR1 SGHNT and CDR2 YYREEE (reference sequence). The CDR3 loop spans 13 amino acids. The CDR3 DNA is TGTGCCAGCAGCCCTCACCAAACCTACGAGCAGTACTTC. It translates to CASSPHQTYEQYF.

The chain employs TRBV18 and TRBJ1-5; 9 bases match TRBD1. Looked up from germline, CDR1 is KGHSH and CDR2 is LQKENI. CDR3 length: 16 amino acids. With 4 bases clipped from V and 4 bases from J, the junction kept 8 bases outside the gene matches. The CDR3 coding sequence is TGTGCCAGCTCACATACAGGGGGCGGAGGGAATCAGCCCCAGCATTTT. This codes for CASSHTGGGGNQPQHF.

The rearrangement uses TRBV2 and TRBJ1-5, with D perhaps matching TRBD1 (5 bases). The CDR3 runs to 15 residues. Trimming cost V 4 bases and J 6 bases, with 16 bases left between them. Germline V gene lookup returns CDR1 SNHLY and CDR2 FYNNEI. CDR3 nucleotides: TGTGCCAGCAGTGGAGGGGCCCTCCTTGCTCAGCCCCAGCATTTT. Translated, it gives CASSGGALLAQPQHF.

The chain couples TRBV27 to TRBJ2-7; D is ambiguous. Germline values: CDR1 MNHEY, CDR2 SMNVEV (reference sequence). This CDR3 is built from 13 residues. Trimming shortened V by 5 bases and J by 1 base, and 9 bases separated the two germline ends. This CDR3 reads CASSRTASYEQYF. Written as DNA, the CDR3 is TGTGCCAGCAGTAGGACGGCGTCCTACGAGCAGTACTTC.

In the case of this clone: A read error likely explains this, since a far larger clone differs by one base. The chain couples TRBV11-3 to TRBJ2-3; D is unresolved. This CDR3 spans 14 amino acids. Trimming took off 1 base at V and 0 bases at J, with 5 bases between the two ends. The V gene's germline CDR1 is SGHNT and CDR2 YENEEA. The CDR3 here is CASSLATSTDTQYF. The DNA of the CDR3 is TGTGCCAGCAGCTTAGCGACTAGCACAGATACGCAGTATTTT.